The 10 T cell receptor beta chains below all came from one sample that was sequenced in a study of T cells in Graves' hyperthyroidism and ophthalmopathy. Amplification yielded TCR beta CDR3 regions, with RNA transcripts as the source. The HTBI primer set served for first-round RT-PCR of the TCR CDR3. TCRdb reprocessed the multiplex PCR reads with MiXCR, giving one entry per CDR3 protein. The sample carries about 510,000 distinct CDR3 sequences, roughly 45% recorded once. Specimen: peripheral blood or thyroid tissue (not recorded which). The receptors were sampled from an adult woman with Graves' disease, either hyperthyroidism or ophthalmopathy (not recorded which).

The CDR3 DNA sequence: TGCGCCAGCAGCGTGGACAGGGGGCCACGAGAGACCCAGCATTTT. This sequence encodes CASSVDRGPRETQHF. The chain links TRBV5-1 to TRBJ1-5, with 11 nucleotides matching TRBD1. The CDR3 spans 15 residues. V was clipped by 4 bases and J by 11 bases; unmatched bases: 11. Germline CDR1 is SGHRS and CDR2 is YFSETQ.

This clonotype was seen a handful of times. Here the CDR3 DNA reads TGTGCCAGCAGCTCCTCTGGTTTAGCGGGGAACGAGCAGTACTTC. It translates to CASSSSGLAGNEQYF. V gene TRBV11-2 combines with J gene TRBJ2-7; 8 bases are a match to TRBD2. The CDR3 sequence is 15 residues long. The germline V gene has CDR1 SGHAT and CDR2 FQNNGV. Trimming cost V 4 bases and J 5 bases; bases outside gene matches: 10.

This clonotype was seen only once. The chain is built from TRBV2 and TRBJ2-5; D gene ambiguous. The end of the DNA is better explained by TRBJ2-7, so the J call may be wrong. The CDR3 is made up of 13 amino acids. Germline V gene lookup returns CDR1 SNHLY and CDR2 FYNNEI. CDR3 amino acids: CASSGLRAGEQYF. The CDR3 nucleotides read TGTGCCAGCAGTGGTCTACGAGCTGGCGAGCAGTACTTC.

This chain uses TRBV5-1 with TRBJ2-2, with D perhaps matching TRBD1 or TRBD2 (5 bases each). This CDR3 region has 16 residues. From germline, CDR1 is SGHRS and CDR2 YFSETQ. Trimming cost V 1 base and J 1 base, with 11 bases left between them. CDR3 DNA: TGCGCCAGCAGCTTGTTTGGGGGTCGGAACACCGGGGAGCTGTTTTTT. Translated: CASSLFGGRNTGELFF.

This clonotype was counted between two and nine times. V is TRBV6-1 and J is TRBJ1-6; TRBD1 might be the D (6 bases). CDR3 length equals 13 residues. Germline lookup yields CDR1 MNHNS and CDR2 SASEGT. Trimming cost V 6 bases and J 10 bases, with 13 bases left between them. CDR3 protein: CASRSGDGSPLHF. The CDR3 DNA sequence: TGTGCCAGCAGATCAGGGGACGGATCACCCCTCCACTTT.

This clonotype was seen a handful of times. The chain recombines TRBV10-1 with TRBJ1-1; D not certain. CDR1 WNHNN and CDR2 SYGVQD come from the germline V gene (reference sequence). Trimming shortened V by 3 bases and J by 3 bases, and 8 bases separated the two germline ends. CDR3 size: 13 residues. Written as DNA, the CDR3 is TGCGCCAGCAGTGAAAACAGCTACACTGAAGCTTTCTTT. This translates into CASSENSYTEAFF.

Many counts were recorded for this clonotype. This chain uses TRBV7-9 with TRBJ1-6, with unresolved D. The ends were cut back, 6 bases at V and 15 bases at J, with 24 bases in the middle. In germline, CDR1 is SEHNR, CDR2 FQNEAQ (reference sequence). The CDR3 consists of 15 residues. The CDR3 DNA reads TGTGCCAGCAGTTTTTACACGAACGAGGCCCTACACCTCCACTTT. Its protein product is CASSFYTNEALHLHF.

V gene TRBV24-1 combines with J gene TRBJ1-5; D is undetermined. Trimming cost V 1 base and J 1 base, with 10 bases left between them. This CDR3 is 16 amino acids long. Germline V gene data show CDR1 as KGHDR and CDR2 as SFDVKD. The CDR3 loop reads CATSDFPAKSNQPQHF. The CDR3 coding sequence is TGTGCCACCAGTGATTTTCCCGCAAAGAGCAATCAGCCCCAGCATTTT.

The chain links TRBV11-2 to TRBJ1-5, with D unclear. The CDR3 length is 14 residues. Trimming shortened V by 1 base and J by 6 bases, and 10 bases separated the two germline ends. The germline V gene has CDR1 SGHAT and CDR2 FQNNGV. CDR3 region: CASSLGGYGQPQHF. In DNA form, the CDR3 reads TGTGCCAGCAGCTTAGGAGGTTACGGTCAGCCCCAGCATTTT.

The chain recombines TRBV7-2 with TRBJ1-5; 8 bases are a match to TRBD1. Trimming removed 8 bases from V and 1 base from J; junction bases left unmatched: 7. Germline CDR1 is SGHTA and CDR2 is FQGNSA. The CDR3 loop spans 15 amino acids. The CDR3 DNA follows: TGTGCCAGCTCGGTGGGGACAGGCAGCAATCAGCCCCAGCATTTT. The encoded protein is CASSVGTGSNQPQHF.